The 30 T cell receptor beta chains given below trace back to one sample, sequenced in a study of T cell responses to AZD1222 COVID-19 vaccine. Repertoires were generated with immunoSEQ multiplex PCR, while TCRdb's copy carries only in-frame clones and drops some. The sample contains about 170,000 clones, over 85% of which appear only once. This sample comprised peripheral blood, obtained on day 0 of AZD1222 vaccination. The receptors originated from an adult in good health.

The chain has TRBV10-1 and TRBJ2-1; D might be TRBD2 (6 bases). V lost 8 bases to trimming and J lost 2 bases, with 19 bases between them. Per germline, CDR1 WNHNN and CDR2 SYGVQD (reference sequence). This CDR3 has 16 residues. The CDR3 spells CASSRPGGEPYNEQFF. In DNA, the CDR3 is TGCGCCAGCTCCCGTCCTGGCGGGGAGCCCTACAATGAGCAGTTCTTC.

This sequence joins TRBV3-1 (or the pseudogene TRBV3-2) and TRBJ2-2, with TRBD2 identical over 9 bases. Trimming took 6 bases from V and 5 from J; bases not matched to a gene: 10. CDR3 size: 16 residues. Germline V lookup: CDR1 LGHDT, CDR2 YNNKEL (reference sequence). DNA of the CDR3: TGTGCCAGCAGTTACATAGCGGGAGCGGGGACCGGGGAGCTGTTTTTT. The encoded protein is CASSYIAGAGTGELFF.

This chain uses TRBV13 with TRBJ2-2, with D hard to call. CDR3 length: 13 residues. The germline V gene encodes CDR1 PRHDT and CDR2 FYEKMQ (reference sequence). V gave up 8 bases and J gave up 5 bases, with 12 bases separating them. In DNA form, the CDR3 reads TGTGCCAGCGGCCCGGTAGGAACCGGGGAGCTGTTTTTT. This codes for CASGPVGTGELFF.

The chain joins TRBV30 to TRBJ1-1; TRBD1 matches at 10 bases. The trim removed 5 bases at V and 1 base at J, leaving 4 bases unmatched. This CDR3 contains 14 residues. Germline loops: CDR1 GTSNPN, CDR2 SVGIG (reference sequence). The CDR3 region has the DNA TGTGCCTGGGACAGGGGGCAGGGGAACACTGAAGCTTTCTTT. Amino acid sequence: CAWDRGQGNTEAFF.

The CDR3 DNA sequence: TGTGCTAGTGGTGCCAATTCACCCCTCCACTTT. It encodes CASGANSPLHF. The V call is TRBV12-5, the J call TRBJ1-6; no reliable D call. This CDR3 spans 11 amino acids. The ends were cut back, 5 bases at V and 7 bases at J, with 3 bases in the middle. CDR1 and CDR2 from the germline V gene are LGHNT and FRNRAP.

This clone showed up just once. The V gene is TRBV5-1, the J gene TRBJ1-3; D is undetermined. Germline V gives CDR1 SGHRS, CDR2 YFSETQ. The CDR3 is made up of 13 amino acids. Trimming shortened V by 0 bases and J by 4 bases, and 5 bases separated the two germline ends. The CDR3: CASSLGPGNTIYF. CDR3 DNA sequence: TGCGCCAGCAGCTTGGGGCCGGGAAACACCATATATTTT.

The genes are TRBV5-4 and TRBJ2-3; TRBD1 aligns across 10 bases. V lost 2 bases and J lost 3; bases outside the gene matches: 3. The CDR3 is made up of 15 amino acids. Per the germline V gene, CDR1 is SGHNT and CDR2 is YYREEE (reference sequence). This chain's CDR3 is CASSLGTGETDTQYF. The DNA for the CDR3 is TGTGCCAGCAGCTTAGGGACAGGGGAAACAGATACGCAGTATTTT.

The sample holds one count of this clone. V gene TRBV28 combines with J gene TRBJ2-7, with D unclear. The CDR3 contains 14 residues. The V gene's germline CDR1 is MDHEN and CDR2 SYDVKM. The V end was cut by 6 bases, the J end by 5 bases, with 17 bases between. The CDR3 protein is CASSLNGLVNEQYF. For the CDR3, the DNA is TGTGCCAGCAGCCTTAATGGGCTCGTTAACGAGCAGTACTTC.

The rearrangement joins TRBV6-5 to TRBJ1-5, with D possibly TRBD1 on 6 matching bases. The CDR3 has 15 amino acids. The V end was cut by 6 bases, the J end by 2 bases, with 14 bases between. Germline assignment: CDR1 MNHEY and CDR2 SVGAGI. CDR3 coding DNA: TGTGCCAGCAGCCCAGGGGCGAGTGGCAATCAGCCCCAGCATTTT. This codes for CASSPGASGNQPQHF.

The chain employs TRBV4-1 and TRBJ2-2; TRBD2 might be the D (5 bases). V was cut by 3 bases and J by 8 bases, with 13 bases left in between. CDR3 length equals 14 residues. Germline CDR1 MGHRA, CDR2 YSYEKL. The CDR3 bases are TGCGCCAGCAGCCAGCGGGCTGATGGGGGGGAGCTGTTTTTT. Encoded protein: CASSQRADGGELFF.

The chain links TRBV7-2 to TRBJ1-2; 11 bases map to TRBD1. V shed 5 bases, J shed 4 bases, and the junction held 6 bases outside the gene matches. This CDR3 has 15 amino acids. In germline, CDR1 is SGHTA, CDR2 FQGNSA. CDR3 DNA: TGTGCCAGCAGCCTAGACGGACAGGGGGCCTATGGCTACACCTTC. Amino acid sequence: CASSLDGQGAYGYTF.

The table lists this clone with a count of one. This chain uses TRBV5-6 with TRBJ1-1; D unresolved. The germline CDR1 and CDR2 sequences are SGHDT and YYEEEE. V lost 4 bases and J lost 1, with 11 bases in between. The CDR3 length is 14 residues. CDR3 coding DNA: TGTGCCAGCAGCCCCCGGATCTGGAACACTGAAGCTTTCTTT. As protein: CASSPRIWNTEAFF.

The chain links TRBV12-2 to TRBJ2-5; TRBD2 is the table's D call and was not checked against the DNA. TRBV12-2 is listed as a pseudogene. The CDR3 totals 16 residues. The CDR3 DNA reads as TGTGCAAGTCGCTCGGGCCGCGGGAGGGCAAAAGAGACCCAGTACTTC. Translating gives CASRSGRGRAKETQYF.

The chain carries TRBV10-3 and TRBJ1-4; D is ambiguous. Germline values: CDR1 ENHRY, CDR2 SYGVKD. The length of the CDR3 is 16 residues. Between the trimmed V and J ends, which lost 3 bases and 4 bases, there was a span of 15 bases. CDR3 protein: CAISEGARVGNEKLFF. CDR3 nucleotide sequence: TGTGCCATCAGTGAAGGCGCGAGGGTGGGTAATGAAAAACTGTTTTTT.

The rearrangement links TRBV7-2 to TRBJ2-7; 11 bases align to TRBD2. The CDR3 is 15 residues long. Unmatched junction bases numbered 2, after V lost 0 bases and J lost 4 bases. Germline V lookup: CDR1 SGHTA, CDR2 FQGNSA. In nucleotides, the CDR3 is TGTGCCAGCAGCTTAGCGGTAGCGGGAGGGTACGAGCAGTACTTC. Translated, it gives CASSLAVAGGYEQYF. The whole variable domain, remainder taken from reference TRBV7-2 and TRBJ2-7, is GAGVSQSPSNKVTEKGKDVELRCDPISGHTALYWYRQSLGQGLEFLIYFQGNSAPDKSGLPSDRFSAERTGGSVSTLTIQRTQQEDSAVYLCASSLAVAGGYEQYFGPGTRLTVT.

The rearrangement uses TRBV7-9 and TRBJ2-1; D may be TRBD2 (6 bases). Trimming left V 3 bases short and J 2 bases short, with 14 bases between. CDR1 and CDR2 from the germline V gene are SEHNR and FQNEAQ (reference sequence). The CDR3 loop spans 16 amino acids. In DNA, the CDR3 is TGTGCCAGCAGCTTTAACCTAGCGCCCCCCTACAATGAGCAGTTCTTC. This translates into CASSFNLAPPYNEQFF.

This chain joins TRBV7-9 and TRBJ1-2; no definite D call. V was shortened by 3 bases and J by 4 bases, with 9 bases between the two germline ends. Germline V gives CDR1 SEHNR, CDR2 FQNEAQ (reference sequence). CDR3 length equals 13 residues. The CDR3: CASSFNSFYGYTF. CDR3 DNA: TGTGCCAGCAGCTTTAACAGCTTCTATGGCTACACCTTC.

The V and J genes are TRBV27 and TRBJ1-1; 8 bases agree with TRBD1. The CDR3 contains 13 residues. Germline CDR1 is MNHEY and CDR2 is SMNVEV (reference sequence). V gave up 7 bases and J gave up 1 base; unmatched junction bases: 2. CDR3: CASNGQGNTEAFF. In DNA, the CDR3 is TGTGCCAGCAACGGACAGGGGAACACTGAAGCTTTCTTT.

This chain uses TRBV29-1 with TRBJ2-7; TRBD2 matches at 9 bases. There are 14 residues in the CDR3. Germline V gene data show CDR1 as SQVTM and CDR2 as ANQGSEA. Germline trimming cut 4 bases from V and 6 bases from J; bases unmatched to any gene: 10. CDR3 nucleotides: TGCAGCGTTGGTCCGCGCGGGAGGGCCCCCGAGCAGTACTTC. Translated: CSVGPRGRAPEQYF.

V usage is TRBV6-1 and J usage is TRBJ2-7; TRBD2 matches 7 bases. Germline V gene sequence: CDR1 MNHNS, CDR2 SASEGT. The junction had 9 bases not matched to a gene; V was cut back by 1 base and J by 6 bases. The CDR3 has 15 residues. The CDR3 sequence is CASSEGDAGAIEQYF. DNA of the CDR3: TGTGCCAGCAGTGAAGGGGACGCGGGAGCTATCGAGCAGTACTTC.

The chain joins TRBV2 to TRBJ1-3, with D maybe TRBD1 (5 bases). The V end lost 6 bases, the J end lost 4 bases, and 10 bases lay between the germline ends. Germline V lookup: CDR1 SNHLY, CDR2 FYNNEI. The length of the CDR3 is 13 residues. In DNA form, the CDR3 reads TGTGCCAGCAGGCAGGGAGCAGGAAACACCATATATTTT. It is translated as CASRQGAGNTIYF.

The chain combines TRBV4-1 with TRBJ1-4; D is ambiguous. This CDR3 comprises 16 residues. The germline V and J ends were trimmed by 2 bases and 4 bases, with 14 bases remaining between them. CDR1 and CDR2 from the germline V gene are MGHRA and YSYEKL. The CDR3 region is CASSQLGRGYNEKLFF. CDR3 nucleotide sequence: TGCGCCAGCAGCCAACTGGGGAGAGGGTATAATGAAAAACTGTTTTTT.

The sample holds one count of this clone. The V and J genes are TRBV29-1 and TRBJ1-5, with 7 bases that match TRBD1. The germline V gene encodes CDR1 SQVTM and CDR2 ANQGSEA. Trimming cost V 7 bases and J 0 bases; bases outside gene matches: 6. The CDR3 consists of 14 residues. The CDR3 DNA reads as TGCAGCGCTGGGGACAGCCATAGCAATCAGCCCCAGCATTTT. Its translation: CSAGDSHSNQPQHF.

This chain joins TRBV30 and TRBJ2-1; 8 bases map to TRBD2. Trimming took 7 bases from V and 2 from J; bases not matched to a gene: 4. CDR3 length equals 13 residues. From germline, CDR1 is GTSNPN and CDR2 SVGIG (reference sequence). CDR3 bases: TGTGCCTCGGAGCGGGAGCCCTACAATGAGCAGTTCTTC. Translated: CASEREPYNEQFF.

The genes are TRBV15 and TRBJ2-1; no firm D call. CDR3 length: 12 amino acids. The germline CDR1 and CDR2 sequences are LNHNV and YYDKDF (reference sequence). V lost 3 bases and J lost 4, with 4 bases in between. CDR3 residues: CATSSIYNEQFF. CDR3 bases: TGTGCCACCAGCAGTATATACAATGAGCAGTTCTTC.

V is TRBV5-6 and J is TRBJ2-7; D is ambiguous. Trimming pared 1 base from V and 0 bases from J, leaving 20 bases between. Germline lookup yields CDR1 SGHDT and CDR2 YYEEEE. The CDR3 extends over 18 amino acids. The CDR3 spells CASSLTVRDTDLSYEQYF. The DNA for the CDR3 is TGTGCCAGCAGCTTGACCGTCCGAGACACCGACCTCTCCTACGAGCAGTACTTC.

This chain joins TRBV6-2 or TRBV6-3 and TRBJ2-1, with TRBD2 matching 8 bases. There are 14 residues in the CDR3. Germline CDR1 MNHEY, CDR2 SVGEGT. V lost 6 bases and J lost 1; bases outside the gene matches: 2. The CDR3 DNA reads as TGTGCCAGCAGGCCTAGCGGGTCCTACAATGAGCAGTTCTTC. The encoded protein is CASRPSGSYNEQFF.

The chain combines TRBV6-5 with TRBJ1-1, with 9 nucleotides matching TRBD1. CDR3 size: 14 residues. With V trimmed by 6 bases and J by 3 bases, 5 bases remained unmatched. Looked up from germline, CDR1 is MNHEY and CDR2 is SVGAGI. The CDR3 sequence is CASRAGTGYTEAFF. The CDR3 DNA reads TGTGCCAGCAGAGCCGGGACAGGGTACACTGAAGCTTTCTTT.

V gene TRBV7-9 combines with J gene TRBJ2-1; TRBD2 is a possible D gene (5 bases). The length of the CDR3 is 14 residues. The germline V gene has CDR1 SEHNR and CDR2 FQNEAQ (reference sequence). Between the trimmed V and J ends, which lost 2 bases and 5 bases, there was a span of 10 bases. This chain's CDR3 is CASSLSGWDNEQFF. DNA for the CDR3: TGTGCCAGCAGCTTAAGCGGATGGGACAATGAGCAGTTCTTC.

The chain carries TRBV3-1 (or the pseudogene TRBV3-2) and TRBJ1-2, with unresolved D. V was pared by 0 bases and J by 8 bases, with 10 bases between. CDR3 size: 13 residues. Germline CDR1 reads LGHDT; CDR2 reads YNNKEL (reference sequence). CDR3: CASSQDRVGGYTF. In nucleotides, the CDR3 is TGTGCCAGCAGCCAAGATCGGGTGGGCGGCTACACCTTC.